The rows below give T cell receptor beta chains drawn from one sample of a study of OX40 agonist ivuxolimab in advanced cancers. The method was immunoSEQ multiplex PCR; TCRdb's version includes in-frame clones alone and lacks a portion of them. This table has some 85,000 clones, roughly 90% appearing once. The material sequenced was CD4+ or CD8+ T cells sorted from blood, taken in a trial of the OX40 agonist ivuxolimab. These receptors were collected from an adult with an advanced solid tumor such as melanoma, head and neck, liver or kidney cancer. Each CDR3 is given with its conserved first and last residue. The order of the fields is J gene, V gene, D gene, CDR3 protein. A D gene is named only where the DNA matches it firmly.

j_call: TRBJ2-2; v_call: TRBV5-1; d_call: NA; cdr3_aa: CASSQRGSDNGELFF
j_call: TRBJ1-4; v_call: TRBV28; d_call: NA; cdr3_aa: CASSPLGGNEKLFF
j_call: TRBJ1-1; v_call: TRBV5-6; d_call: NA; cdr3_aa: CASSSLGPMNTEAFF
j_call: TRBJ2-1; v_call: TRBV18; d_call: TRBD1; cdr3_aa: CASSPRQGSEQFF
j_call: TRBJ1-5; v_call: TRBV21-1; d_call: NA; cdr3_aa: CASSDCQPQHF
j_call: TRBJ1-4; v_call: TRBV7-6; d_call: TRBD1; cdr3_aa: CASSLATGQGEKLFF
j_call: TRBJ2-7; v_call: TRBV30; d_call: TRBD1; cdr3_aa: CAWRPGTGGSEQYF
j_call: TRBJ2-2; v_call: TRBV11-2; d_call: NA; cdr3_aa: CASSPQSGSVGMFF
j_call: TRBJ2-7; v_call: TRBV28; d_call: NA; cdr3_aa: CASSSSDIYEQYF
j_call: TRBJ2-2; v_call: TRBV6-6; d_call: NA; cdr3_aa: CATREGQITGELFF
j_call: TRBJ1-5; v_call: TRBV28; d_call: NA; cdr3_aa: CASTSRGNQPQHF
j_call: TRBJ2-1; v_call: TRBV29-1; d_call: NA; cdr3_aa: CSVESRLYNEQFF
j_call: TRBJ1-1; v_call: TRBV14; d_call: NA; cdr3_aa: CASSQVTAPGAEAFF
j_call: TRBJ2-7; v_call: TRBV11-2; d_call: TRBD1; cdr3_aa: CASRIPGQGPGHSEQYF
j_call: TRBJ1-2; v_call: TRBV23-1; d_call: TRBD1; cdr3_aa: CASSQFGTGGRSGYTF
j_call: TRBJ2-1; v_call: TRBV5-1; d_call: NA; cdr3_aa: CASSQPTRYNEQFF
j_call: TRBJ1-1; v_call: TRBV5-4; d_call: NA; cdr3_aa: CASSLVGARSEAFF
j_call: TRBJ1-5; v_call: TRBV6-6; d_call: NA; cdr3_aa: CASSQDLSNQPQHF